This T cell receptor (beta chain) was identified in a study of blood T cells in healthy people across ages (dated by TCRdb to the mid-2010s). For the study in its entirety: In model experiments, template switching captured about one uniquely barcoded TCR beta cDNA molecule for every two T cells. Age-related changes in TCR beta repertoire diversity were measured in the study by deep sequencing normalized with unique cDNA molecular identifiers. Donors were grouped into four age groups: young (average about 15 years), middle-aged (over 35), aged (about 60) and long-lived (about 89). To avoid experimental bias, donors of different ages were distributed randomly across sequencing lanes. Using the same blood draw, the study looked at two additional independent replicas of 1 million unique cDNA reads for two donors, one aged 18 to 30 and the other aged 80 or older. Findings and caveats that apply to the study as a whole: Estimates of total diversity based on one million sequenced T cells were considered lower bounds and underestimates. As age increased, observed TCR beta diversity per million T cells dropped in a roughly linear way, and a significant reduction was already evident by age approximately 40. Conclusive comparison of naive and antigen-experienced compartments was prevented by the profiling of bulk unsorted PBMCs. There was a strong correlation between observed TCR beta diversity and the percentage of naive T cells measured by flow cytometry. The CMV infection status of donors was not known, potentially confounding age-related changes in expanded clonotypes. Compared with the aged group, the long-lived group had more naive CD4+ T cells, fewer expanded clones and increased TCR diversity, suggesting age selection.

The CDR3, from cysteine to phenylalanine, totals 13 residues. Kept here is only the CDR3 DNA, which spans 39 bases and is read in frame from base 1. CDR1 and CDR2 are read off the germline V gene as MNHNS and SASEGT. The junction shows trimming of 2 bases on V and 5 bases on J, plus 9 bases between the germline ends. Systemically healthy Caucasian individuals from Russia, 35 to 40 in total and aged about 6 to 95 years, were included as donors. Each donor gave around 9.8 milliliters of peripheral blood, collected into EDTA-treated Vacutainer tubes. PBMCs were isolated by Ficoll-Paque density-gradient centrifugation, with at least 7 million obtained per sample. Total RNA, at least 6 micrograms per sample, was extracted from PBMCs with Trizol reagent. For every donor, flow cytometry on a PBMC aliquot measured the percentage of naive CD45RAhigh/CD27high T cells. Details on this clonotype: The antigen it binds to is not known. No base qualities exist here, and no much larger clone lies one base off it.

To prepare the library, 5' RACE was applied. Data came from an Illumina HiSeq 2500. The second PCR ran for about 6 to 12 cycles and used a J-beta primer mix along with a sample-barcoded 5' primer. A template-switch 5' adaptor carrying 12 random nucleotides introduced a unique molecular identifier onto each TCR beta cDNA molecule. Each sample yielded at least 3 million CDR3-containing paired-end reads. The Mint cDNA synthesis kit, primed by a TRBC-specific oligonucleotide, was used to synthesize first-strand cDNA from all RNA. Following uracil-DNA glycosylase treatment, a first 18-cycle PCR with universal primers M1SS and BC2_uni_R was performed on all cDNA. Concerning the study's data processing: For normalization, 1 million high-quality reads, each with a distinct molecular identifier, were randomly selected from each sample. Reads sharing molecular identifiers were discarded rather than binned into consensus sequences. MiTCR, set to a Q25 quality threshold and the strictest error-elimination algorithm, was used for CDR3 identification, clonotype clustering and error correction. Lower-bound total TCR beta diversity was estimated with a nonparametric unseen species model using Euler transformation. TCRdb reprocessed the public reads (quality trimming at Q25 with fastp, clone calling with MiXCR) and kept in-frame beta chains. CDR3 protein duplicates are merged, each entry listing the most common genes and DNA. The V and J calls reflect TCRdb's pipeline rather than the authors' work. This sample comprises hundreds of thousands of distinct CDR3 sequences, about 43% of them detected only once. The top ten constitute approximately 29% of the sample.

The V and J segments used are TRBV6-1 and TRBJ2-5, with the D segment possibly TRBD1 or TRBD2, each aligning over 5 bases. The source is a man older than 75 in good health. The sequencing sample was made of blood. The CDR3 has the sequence CASSEPEGETQYF. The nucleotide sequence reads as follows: TGTGCCAGCAGTGAACCCGAGGGGGAGACCCAGTACTTC.